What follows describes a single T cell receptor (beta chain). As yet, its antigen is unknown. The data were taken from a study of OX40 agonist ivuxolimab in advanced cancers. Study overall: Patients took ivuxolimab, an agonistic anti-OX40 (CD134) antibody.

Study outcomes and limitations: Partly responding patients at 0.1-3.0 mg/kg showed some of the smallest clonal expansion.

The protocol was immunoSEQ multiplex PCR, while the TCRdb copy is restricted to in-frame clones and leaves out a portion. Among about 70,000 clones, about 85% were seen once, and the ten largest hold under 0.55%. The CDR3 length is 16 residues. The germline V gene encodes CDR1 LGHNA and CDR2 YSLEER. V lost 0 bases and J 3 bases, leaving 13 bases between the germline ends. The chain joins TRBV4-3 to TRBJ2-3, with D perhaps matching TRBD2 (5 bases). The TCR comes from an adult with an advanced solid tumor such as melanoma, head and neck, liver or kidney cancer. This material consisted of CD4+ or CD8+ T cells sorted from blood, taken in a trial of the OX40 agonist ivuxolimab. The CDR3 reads CASSQDGRDQTDTQYF. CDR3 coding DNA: TGCGCCAGCAGCCAAGATGGCCGGGATCAGACAGATACGCAGTATTTT.